This entry lists 4 T cell receptor beta chains sequenced from one sample in a study of cytomegalovirus exposure and HLA in healthy donors. PCR used 60 Vbeta primers and 13 Jbeta primers. Clones were read by immunoSEQ multiplex PCR, and TCRdb kept only the in-frame ones, dropping some. The repertoire holds about 130,000 clones, with about four fifths as singletons. The sample taken for sequencing was PBMCs. The origin of the receptors is a woman aged 40 to 50 in good health and CMV-seronegative.

The chain combines TRBV27 with TRBJ2-7; 9 nucleotides agree with TRBD2. The CDR3 runs to 18 residues. V trimming: 6 bases; J trimming: 4 bases; junction bases outside the gene matches: 19. The germline CDR1 and CDR2 sequences are MNHEY and SMNVEV (reference sequence). The CDR3 spells CASRPGILGGGAVYEQYF. CDR3 in DNA: TGTGCCAGCAGGCCGGGAATCCTTGGCGGGGGGGCCGTATACGAGCAGTACTTC.

The chain links TRBV27 to TRBJ1-1; 7 bases match TRBD1. The germline CDR1 and CDR2 sequences are MNHEY and SMNVEV (reference sequence). The length of the CDR3 is 12 residues. J gave up 7 bases and V 2 bases, and 1 base lay outside the gene matches. CDR3 loop: CASSLTGVEAFF. Written as DNA, the CDR3 is TGTGCCAGCAGTTTAACAGGGGTTGAAGCTTTCTTT.

The chain carries TRBV5-4 and TRBJ2-2; D gene unclear. Germline CDR1 SGHNT, CDR2 YYREEE (reference sequence). V lost 0 bases to trimming and J lost 8 bases, with 5 bases between them. This CDR3 has 12 amino acids. The CDR3 sequence: CASSLVAGELFF. The DNA for the CDR3 is TGTGCCAGCAGCTTGGTAGCAGGGGAGCTGTTTTTT.

The chain has TRBV7-2 and TRBJ1-5; TRBD1 agrees at 7 bases. CDR1 is SGHTA, CDR2 FQGNSA, per germline. After removal of 1 base from V and 5 bases from J, the junction contained 5 bases not matched to a gene. The CDR3 loop spans 15 amino acids. The CDR3 sequence is CASSLEGRGDQPQHF. The DNA for the CDR3 is TGTGCCAGCAGCTTAGAGGGCAGGGGGGATCAGCCCCAGCATTTT.